The source of this TCR beta chain is a study of cytomegalovirus exposure and HLA in healthy donors. In the PCR, 60 Vbeta and 13 Jbeta primers were used. Here immunoSEQ multiplex PCR was the method, and the copy in TCRdb shows in-frame clones only, minus some. Among around 150,000 clones listed, more than 70% were seen once. This receptor was obtained from a middle-aged woman in good health and CMV-seropositive. The sample was PBMCs.

The chain's CDR3 is CASTGGANGRDWFF. DNA of the CDR3: TGTGCCAGCACCGGGGGGGCCAACGGAAGAGATTGGTTCTTC. The rearrangement uses TRBV2 and TRBJ2-1, with TRBD2 identical over 8 bases. This CDR3 has 14 amino acids. Germline CDR1 is SNHLY and CDR2 is FYNNEI. The junction had 17 bases not matched to a gene; V was cut back by 7 bases and J by 15 bases.